The 32 T cell receptor beta chains given below trace back to one sample, sequenced in a study of blood T cell repertoires in COVID-19. TCRdb's table, derived via immunoSEQ multiplex PCR, lists solely in-frame clones and lacks some. The sample has around 4,300 clones, approximately 78% seen once. The sequencing sample was made of peripheral blood. The receptor set was obtained from a human donor with active or convalescent COVID-19. The donor label of this sample is uncertain.

Here the CDR3 reads CASSRDRGNHEQYF. The CDR3 nucleotides read TGTGCCAGCAGTCGGGACAGGGGCAACCACGAGCAGTACTTC. This sequence joins TRBV2 and TRBJ2-7; TRBD1 matches at 10 bases. This CDR3 comprises 14 residues. Unmatched junction bases numbered 6, after V lost 5 bases and J lost 5 bases. The germline V gene encodes CDR1 SNHLY and CDR2 FYNNEI.

The V gene is TRBV7-2, the J gene TRBJ1-5, with a tentative D call TRBD1 (5 bases). This CDR3 region has 16 residues. Germline V CDR1 and CDR2: SGHTA, FQGNSA. V was shortened by 5 bases and J by 0 bases, with 14 bases between the two germline ends. CDR3 DNA sequence: TGTGCCAGCAGCCCCCGGGCTGGGGCTAGCAATCAGCCCCAGCATTTT. Residues: CASSPRAGASNQPQHF.

The genes are TRBV5-5 and TRBJ2-1; 8 bases line up with TRBD1. Germline CDR1 reads SGHKS; CDR2 reads YYEKEE (reference sequence). This CDR3 has 13 amino acids. Trimming cost V 6 bases and J 8 bases; bases outside gene matches: 7. The CDR3 reads CASNRQGAYEQFF. The DNA for the CDR3 is TGTGCCAGCAACCGTCAGGGGGCCTATGAGCAGTTCTTC.

The genes are TRBV6-5 and TRBJ2-1; 9 bases agree with TRBD1. J gave up 8 bases and V 6 bases, and 5 bases lay outside the gene matches. The CDR3 has 13 amino acids. Germline V lookup: CDR1 MNHEY, CDR2 SVGAGI. CDR3 bases: TGTGCCAGCAGAGGACAGGGGAGCGATGAGCAGTTCTTC. Translating it yields CASRGQGSDEQFF.

This clone was observed a few times. The chain carries TRBV20-1 and TRBJ1-5; D is unclear. There are 11 residues in the CDR3. V was shortened by 4 bases and J by 9 bases, with 10 bases between the two germline ends. CDR1 and CDR2 from the germline V gene are DFQATT and SNEGSKA (reference sequence). Here the CDR3 DNA reads TGCAGTGCTACCGGGGAGAGGCCCCAGCATTTT. Translated, it gives CSATGERPQHF.

CDR3 in DNA: TGTGCCACCAGTGCCGCGGATAGCACAGATACGCAGTATTTT. This translates into CATSAADSTDTQYF. The V and J genes are TRBV24-1 and TRBJ2-3, with D hard to call. This CDR3 contains 14 residues. Trimming stripped 5 bases from V and 0 bases from J, with 8 bases between. Germline CDR1 KGHDR, CDR2 SFDVKD.

The chain joins TRBV21-1 to TRBJ2-7; TRBD1, the D gene given by the table, was not confirmed from the DNA. TRBV21-1 is annotated as a pseudogene. The length of the CDR3 is 17 residues. The DNA of the CDR3 is TGTGCCAGCAGCAATGGTCCAGGGGCGAAAATAGTACGCGAGCAGTACTTC. Amino acid sequence: CASSNGPGAKIVREQYF.

J is TRBJ1-5 and V is TRBV6-2 or TRBV6-3; a weak D match, TRBD1 (5 bases). Germline loops: CDR1 MNHEY, CDR2 SVGEGT. CDR3 length: 14 residues. Trimming stripped 5 bases from V and 1 base from J, with 9 bases between. CDR3 residues: CASSRTLSNQPQHF. For the CDR3, the DNA is TGTGCCAGCAGTAGGACACTAAGCAATCAGCCCCAGCATTTT.

The chain links TRBV30 to TRBJ1-2; TRBD1 is a possible D gene (6 bases). Germline V CDR1 and CDR2: GTSNPN, SVGIG (reference sequence). This CDR3 contains 14 residues. V lost 5 bases, J lost 1 base, and 14 bases lay in between. CDR3 region: CAWVTQGRNYGYTF. CDR3 bases: TGTGCCTGGGTAACACAGGGCCGTAACTATGGCTACACCTTC.

The V call is TRBV7-3, the J call TRBJ1-3; the D gene is possibly TRBD1 (5 bases). The germline gives CDR1 SGHTA, CDR2 FQGTGA. The CDR3 loop spans 13 amino acids. Trimming stripped 5 bases from V and 4 bases from J, with 9 bases between. The DNA of the CDR3 is TGTGCCAGCAGCCCGGACATGGGAAACACCATATATTTT. Protein product: CASSPDMGNTIYF.

The sample holds one count of this clone. V gene TRBV15 combines with J gene TRBJ2-7; TRBD2 matches 7 bases. The CDR3 runs 14 residues. Trimming took 1 base from V and 2 from J; bases not matched to a gene: 2. CDR1 is LNHNV and CDR2 is YYDKDF in the germline V gene (reference sequence). CDR3 DNA sequence: TGTGCCACCAGCAGAGCCCGGGGGGCCTACGAGCAGTACTTC. It specifies CATSRARGAYEQYF.

DNA of the CDR3: TGTGCCAGCAGCTCCCAGGACAGGAGGGATGGCTACACCTTC. Protein product: CASSSQDRRDGYTF. V gene TRBV7-9 combines with J gene TRBJ1-2, with TRBD1 identical over 7 bases. J gave up 6 bases and V 4 bases, and 8 bases lay outside the gene matches. This CDR3 spans 14 amino acids. Germline V CDR1 and CDR2: SEHNR, FQNEAQ (reference sequence). The complete variable domain, with remaining parts taken from reference TRBV7-9 and TRBJ1-2, reads DTGVSQNPRHKITKRGQNVTFRCDPISEHNRLYWYRQTLGQGPEFLTYFQNEAQLEKSRLLSDRFSAERPKGSFSTLEIQRTEQGDSAMYLCASSSQDRRDGYTFGSGTRLTVV.

The CDR3 sequence is CASSPDPPGTRMGDTQYF. The CDR3 DNA reads as TGTGCCAGCAGTCCTGATCCTCCCGGGACTAGGATGGGAGATACGCAGTATTTT. The chain has TRBV6-6 and TRBJ2-3, with 8 bases matching TRBD2. The CDR3 is made up of 18 amino acids. J gave up 5 bases and V 5 bases, and 18 bases lay outside the gene matches. Germline V gene lookup returns CDR1 MNHNY and CDR2 SVGAGI (reference sequence).

The V call is TRBV9, the J call TRBJ2-6; D might be TRBD1 (5 bases). Germline V gene data show CDR1 as SGDLS and CDR2 as YYNGEE. This CDR3 is 17 amino acids long. V gave up 6 bases and J gave up 1 base, with 17 bases separating them. CDR3 DNA sequence: TGTGCCAGCACCCGTGGGGCAGGGCTATCTGGGGCCAACGTCCTGACTTTC. Amino acids: CASTRGAGLSGANVLTF. Variable domain in full (rest from reference TRBV9 and TRBJ2-6): DSGVTQTPKHLITATGQRVTLRCSPRSGDLSVYWYQQSLDQGLQFLIQYYNGEERAKGNILERFSAQQFPDLHSELNLSSLELGDSALYFCASTRGAGLSGANVLTFGAGSRLTVL.

The genes are TRBV10-2 and TRBJ1-2; D not resolved. The germline V and J ends were trimmed by 8 bases and 0 bases, with 7 bases remaining between them. CDR3 length: 12 residues. CDR1 WSHSY and CDR2 SAAADI come from the germline V gene. The CDR3 sequence is CASSSPNYGYTF. The CDR3, as DNA: TGCGCCAGCTCCAGTCCTAACTATGGCTACACCTTC.

This chain connects TRBV18 to TRBJ1-1, with a weak D call TRBD1 (5 bases). Germline V gene sequence: CDR1 KGHSH, CDR2 LQKENI. This CDR3 contains 14 residues. V was trimmed by 3 bases and J by 5 bases, leaving 13 bases between them. CDR3 sequence reads: CASSPGGYSTEAFF. In nucleotides, the CDR3 is TGTGCCAGCTCACCGGGGGGGTACAGTACTGAAGCTTTCTTT.

V is TRBV29-1 and J is TRBJ1-4; D is unresolved. The germline V gene has CDR1 SQVTM and CDR2 ANQGSEA. The V and J ends lost 2 bases and 8 bases respectively, with 12 bases between them. The CDR3 consists of 13 residues. CDR3 region: CSVESLEEEKLFF. DNA of the CDR3: TGCAGCGTTGAAAGCCTAGAGGAGGAAAAACTGTTTTTT.

The chain carries TRBV4-3 and TRBJ2-2; D possibly corresponds to TRBD1 (5 bases). Deletions cut 0 bases from V and 7 bases from J, with 12 bases between. The CDR3 covers 15 residues. The germline gives CDR1 LGHNA, CDR2 YSLEER. The CDR3 spells CASSQDPAGRGELFF. The CDR3 region has the DNA TGCGCCAGCAGCCAAGATCCGGCAGGGCGCGGGGAGCTGTTTTTT.

This clone is a singleton in its sample. CDR3 loop: CAWSVRDNTEAFF. CDR3 sequence (DNA): TGTGCCTGGAGTGTACGGGATAACACTGAAGCTTTCTTT. The chain employs TRBV30 and TRBJ1-1; no clear D. Trimming took 0 bases from V and 2 from J, leaving 7 bases between them. This CDR3 is built from 13 residues. Germline CDR1 is GTSNPN and CDR2 is SVGIG (reference sequence). Variable domain in full (rest from reference TRBV30 and TRBJ1-1): SQTIHQWPATLVQPVGSPLSLECTVEGTSNPNLYWYRQAAGRGLQLLFYSVGIGQISSEVPQNLSASRPQDRQFILSSKKLLLSDSGFYLCAWSVRDNTEAFFGQGTRLTVV.

V and J are TRBV7-8 and TRBJ2-1; TRBD2 matches at 7 bases. CDR1 is SGHVS, CDR2 FQNEAQ, per germline. This CDR3 comprises 16 residues. The junction had 10 bases not matched to a gene; V was cut back by 1 base and J by 7 bases. The chain's CDR3 is CASSLVSAGVSNEQFF. The CDR3 nucleotides are TGTGCCAGCAGCTTAGTAAGCGCGGGAGTCAGTAATGAGCAGTTCTTC.

The V and J genes are TRBV7-9 and TRBJ1-2; the D gene is possibly TRBD1 (5 bases). The V gene's germline CDR1 is SEHNR and CDR2 FQNEAQ (reference sequence). This CDR3 is 13 amino acids long. The V and J ends lost 3 bases and 6 bases respectively, with 11 bases between them. The CDR3 bases are TGTGCCAGCAGCTTGAGCAGGGATGATGGCTACACCTTC. Its protein product is CASSLSRDDGYTF.

The V gene is TRBV7-2, the J gene TRBJ2-1, with a possible D match to TRBD1 (5 bases). Trimming removed 6 bases at V and 5 bases at J, with 14 bases between. This CDR3 is built from 14 residues. The germline V gene has CDR1 SGHTA and CDR2 FQGNSA. The CDR3 coding sequence is TGTGCCAGCAGTACAGGTGAGGTTCACAATGAGCAGTTCTTC. This encodes CASSTGEVHNEQFF.

This clone is a singleton in its sample. The chain joins TRBV30 to TRBJ1-5, with TRBD1 as a possible D gene (6 bases). The germline V gene encodes CDR1 GTSNPN and CDR2 SVGIG (reference sequence). The CDR3 sequence is 13 residues long. Trimming left V 2 bases short and J 7 bases short, with 12 bases between. Here the CDR3 DNA reads TGTGCCTGGAGTTATGGGGGCGAACAGCCCCAGCATTTT. Protein: CAWSYGGEQPQHF.

The chain uses TRBV11-3 and TRBJ2-6, with D possibly TRBD1 on 5 matching bases. Trimming took 7 bases from V and 0 from J, leaving 19 bases between them. Germline CDR1 and CDR2: SGHNT and YENEEA. The CDR3 runs to 18 residues. The CDR3 sequence is CASTPVGLSSSGANVLTF. The CDR3 region has the DNA TGTGCCAGCACCCCCGTGGGGCTTTCTAGCTCTGGGGCCAACGTCCTGACTTTC.

The V and J genes are TRBV10-3 and TRBJ1-2; TRBD1 matches at 7 bases. CDR3 length equals 16 residues. Looked up from germline, CDR1 is ENHRY and CDR2 is SYGVKD. Losses at the gene ends were 1 base for V and 6 bases for J; bases not matched to a gene: 11. CDR3 sequence reads: CAISELITRTGHGYTF. The CDR3 nucleotides read TGTGCCATCAGTGAGTTGATCACCCGGACAGGTCATGGCTACACCTTC.

This chain links TRBV7-2 with TRBJ2-1, with D possibly TRBD1 on 6 matching bases. Germline V gives CDR1 SGHTA, CDR2 FQGNSA. Trimming stripped 3 bases from V and 6 bases from J, with 15 bases between. The CDR3 has 15 amino acids. The CDR3 DNA is TGTGCCAGCAGCTTGCAGGGGCGTACGGGCAATGAGCAGTTCTTC. Its protein product is CASSLQGRTGNEQFF.

The chain links TRBV5-1 to TRBJ2-7; 7 nucleotides line up with TRBD1. The V gene end was trimmed by 4 bases and the J gene end by 6 bases; junction bases not matched to a gene: 13. The CDR3 totals 15 residues. In germline, CDR1 is SGHRS, CDR2 YFSETQ. DNA of the CDR3: TGCGCCAGCAGCCCTAATGAAGGGACAGAAGGCGAGCAGTACTTC. Protein: CASSPNEGTEGEQYF.

The J gene is TRBJ2-7, the V gene TRBV9; 7 nucleotides line up with TRBD2. The V gene end was trimmed by 2 bases and the J gene end by 0 bases; junction bases not matched to a gene: 2. Germline CDR1 and CDR2: SGDLS and YYNGEE. The CDR3 totals 14 residues. CDR3 in amino acids: CASSVASGSYEQYF. CDR3 DNA: TGTGCCAGCAGCGTGGCTAGCGGCTCCTACGAGCAGTACTTC.

J is TRBJ1-2 and V is TRBV27; possible D gene TRBD1, 6 bases. CDR1 MNHEY and CDR2 SMNVEV come from the germline V gene (reference sequence). The V and J ends lost 3 bases and 8 bases respectively, with 13 bases between them. This CDR3 has 13 amino acids. CDR3 residues: CASSFRGAGGYTF. The CDR3 bases are TGTGCCAGCAGTTTCCGGGGGGCAGGGGGCTACACCTTC.

This chain links TRBV4-3 with TRBJ2-3; weak D call: TRBD2 (7 bases). The CDR3 has 18 residues. Trimming took off 0 bases at V and 5 bases at J, with 21 bases between the two ends. Germline V CDR1 and CDR2: LGHNA, YSLEER. The CDR3 sequence: CASSQDRGGGPGRDTQYF. In DNA, the CDR3 is TGCGCCAGCAGCCAAGATAGAGGGGGAGGGCCCGGGAGAGATACGCAGTATTTT.

In DNA form, the CDR3 reads TGTGCCAGCAGCAAAGAACCAGGGGGCTTACCCACAGATACGCAGTATTTT. Translation: CASSKEPGGLPTDTQYF. The chain combines TRBV21-1 with TRBJ2-3; no check of the table's D call, TRBD1, against the DNA was made. TRBV21-1 is listed as a pseudogene. The CDR3 is made up of 17 amino acids.

By proportion, this clone is medium-sized (0.01 to 0.1%). The chain couples TRBV7-9 to TRBJ2-3, with TRBD2 identical over 13 bases. Germline-derived CDR1 and CDR2 are SEHNR and FQNEAQ (reference sequence). V lost 5 bases to trimming and J lost 4 bases; unmatched junction nucleotides: 6. The CDR3 sequence is 16 residues long. The CDR3 spells CASSAGLAGVADTQYF. The CDR3 coding sequence is TGTGCCAGCAGCGCTGGACTAGCGGGAGTTGCAGATACGCAGTATTTT.